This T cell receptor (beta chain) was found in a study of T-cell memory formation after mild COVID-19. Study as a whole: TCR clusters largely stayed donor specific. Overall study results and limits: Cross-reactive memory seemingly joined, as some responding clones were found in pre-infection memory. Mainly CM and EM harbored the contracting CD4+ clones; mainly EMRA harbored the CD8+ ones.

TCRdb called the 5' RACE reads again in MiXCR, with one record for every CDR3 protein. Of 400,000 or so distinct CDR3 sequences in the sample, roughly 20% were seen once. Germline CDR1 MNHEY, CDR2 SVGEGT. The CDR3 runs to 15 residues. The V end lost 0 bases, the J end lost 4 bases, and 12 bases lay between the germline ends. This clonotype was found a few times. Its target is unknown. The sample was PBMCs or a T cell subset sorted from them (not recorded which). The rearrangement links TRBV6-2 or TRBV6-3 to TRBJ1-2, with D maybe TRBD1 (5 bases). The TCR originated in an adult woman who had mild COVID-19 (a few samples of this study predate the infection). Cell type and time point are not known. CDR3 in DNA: TGTGCCAGCAGTTACTCGGGGCGAAATGGCTATGGCTACACCTTC. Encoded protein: CASSYSGRNGYGYTF.